The clone carrying this TCR beta chain was recorded at least ten times. Antigen unknown. This sample is drawn from a study of T cell repertoires in cytomegalovirus infection. Study as a whole: Indicated by public TCR beta signatures were CMV infection and matching HLA type.

Study-wide results and caveats: Frequencies of public TCR beta families were cumulated, and this identified carriers of CMV plus the relevant HLA. HLA-C-restricted CMV clonotypes gave the most frequent clonotype in two of eight donors.

V was pared by 4 bases and J by 3 bases, with 2 bases of the junction left unmatched. Germline loops: CDR1 SGHDN, CDR2 FVKESK. The CDR3 loop spans 13 amino acids. TCRdb reprocessed the reads with MiXCR, giving one entry per CDR3 protein. This table holds approximately 340,000 distinct CDR3 sequences, about 29% found once. The chain carries TRBV14 and TRBJ2-7, with TRBD1 matching 8 bases. This receptor was identified in a human donor in good health (CMV status not recorded). Some clones in this sample may be carry-over from other donors' samples. The specimen was cultured PBMCs, collected from culture after CMV antigen stimulation. This CDR3 is CASSRDRHYEQYF. CDR3 nucleotides: TGTGCCAGCAGCCGGGACAGGCACTACGAGCAGTACTTC.